Below are 3 T cell receptor beta chains sequenced from a single sample in a study of Ad26.COV2.S vaccination and SARS-CoV-2 variants. Indicated treatment: roughly 18 received Ad26.COV2.S at low or high dose, single or two shots; about five received placebo; per-sample allocation not given. Sampling took place 63 days after the first vaccine or placebo injection. The table came from immunoSEQ multiplex PCR; TCRdb's copy has only in-frame clones and leaves some out. The sample has some 640,000 clones; roughly nine tenths are singletons. The sequencing used peripheral blood, collected in a trial of Ad26.COV2.S vaccine versus placebo. The receptors shown here come from a person between 18 and 60 years old who received the Ad26.COV2.S COVID-19 vaccine or a placebo.

The chain uses TRBV6-6 and TRBJ1-1; D is unresolved. V lost 1 base, J lost 4 bases, and 13 bases lay in between. CDR1 and CDR2 from the germline V gene are MNHNY and SVGAGI (reference sequence). The CDR3 spans 15 residues. The CDR3 loop reads CASSYYSAASTEAFF. CDR3 bases: TGTGCCAGCAGTTACTACTCGGCGGCCAGCACTGAAGCTTTCTTT.

The chain recombines TRBV20-1 with TRBJ2-1; 11 bases are shared with TRBD2. CDR3 length equals 15 residues. Germline CDR1 and CDR2: DFQATT and SNEGSKA (reference sequence). J lost 9 bases, V lost 3 bases, and 10 bases had no gene match. CDR3 DNA: TGCAGTGCTAGTCCCCCACTAGCGGGGGCGGTTGAGCAGTTCTTC. This sequence encodes CSASPPLAGAVEQFF.

Concerning this clone: This CDR3 is also generated by other DNA sequences in the sample. V gene TRBV24-1 combines with J gene TRBJ2-3; possible D gene TRBD2, 5 bases. Deletions cut 0 bases from V and 6 bases from J, with 6 bases between. The CDR3 consists of 13 residues. Germline V gives CDR1 KGHDR, CDR2 SFDVKD. The CDR3 reads CATSDLRGDTQYF. The CDR3 DNA reads TGTGCCACCAGTGATTTGCGAGGGGATACGCAGTATTTT.